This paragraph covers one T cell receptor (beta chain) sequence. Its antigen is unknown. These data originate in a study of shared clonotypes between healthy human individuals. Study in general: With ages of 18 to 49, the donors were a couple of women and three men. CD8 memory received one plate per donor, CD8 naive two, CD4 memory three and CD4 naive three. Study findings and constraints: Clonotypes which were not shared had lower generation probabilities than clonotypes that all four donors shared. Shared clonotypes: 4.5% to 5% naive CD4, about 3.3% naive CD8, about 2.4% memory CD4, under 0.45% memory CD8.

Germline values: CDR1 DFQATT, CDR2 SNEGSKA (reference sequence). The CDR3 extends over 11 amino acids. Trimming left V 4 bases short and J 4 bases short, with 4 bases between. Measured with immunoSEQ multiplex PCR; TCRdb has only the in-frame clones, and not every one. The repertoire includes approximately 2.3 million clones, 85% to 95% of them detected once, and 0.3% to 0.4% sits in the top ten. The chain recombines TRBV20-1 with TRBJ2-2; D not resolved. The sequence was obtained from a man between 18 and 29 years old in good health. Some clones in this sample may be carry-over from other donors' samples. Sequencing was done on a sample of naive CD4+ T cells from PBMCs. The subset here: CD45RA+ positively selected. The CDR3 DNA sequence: TGCAGTGCTATGGTCACCGGGGAGCTGTTTTTT. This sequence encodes CSAMVTGELFF.